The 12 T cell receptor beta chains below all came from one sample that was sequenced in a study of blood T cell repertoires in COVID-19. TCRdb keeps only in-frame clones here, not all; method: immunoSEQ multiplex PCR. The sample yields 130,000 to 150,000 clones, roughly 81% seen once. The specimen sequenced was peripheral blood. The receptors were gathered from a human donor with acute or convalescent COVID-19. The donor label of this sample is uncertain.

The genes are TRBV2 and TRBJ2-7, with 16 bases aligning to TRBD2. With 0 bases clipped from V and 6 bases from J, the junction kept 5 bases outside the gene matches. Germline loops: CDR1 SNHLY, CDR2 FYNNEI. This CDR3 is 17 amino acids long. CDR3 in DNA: TGTGCCAGCAGTGAAGCTGGGACTAGCGGGGGGGCCCCCGAGCAGTACGTC. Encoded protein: CASSEAGTSGGAPEQYV.

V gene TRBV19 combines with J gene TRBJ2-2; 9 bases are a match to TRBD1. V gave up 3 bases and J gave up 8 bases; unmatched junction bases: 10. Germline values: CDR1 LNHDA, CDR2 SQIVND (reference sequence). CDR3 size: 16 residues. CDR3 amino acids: CASSMIGTGITGELFF. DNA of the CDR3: TGTGCCAGTAGTATGATAGGGACAGGGATTACGGGGGAGCTGTTTTTT.

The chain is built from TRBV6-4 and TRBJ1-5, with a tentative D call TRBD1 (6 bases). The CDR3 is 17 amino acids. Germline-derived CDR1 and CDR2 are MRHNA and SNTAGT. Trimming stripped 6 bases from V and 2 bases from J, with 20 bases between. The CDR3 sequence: CASRNLGTPRGNQPQHF. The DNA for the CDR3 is TGTGCCAGCAGGAATCTCGGGACACCCAGGGGCAATCAGCCCCAGCATTTT.

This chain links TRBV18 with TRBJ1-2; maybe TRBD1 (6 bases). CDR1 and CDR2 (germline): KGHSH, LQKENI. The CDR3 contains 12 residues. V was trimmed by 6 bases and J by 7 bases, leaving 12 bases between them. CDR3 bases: TGTGCCAGCTCCCAGCTGGACAGTGGCTACACCTTC. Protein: CASSQLDSGYTF.

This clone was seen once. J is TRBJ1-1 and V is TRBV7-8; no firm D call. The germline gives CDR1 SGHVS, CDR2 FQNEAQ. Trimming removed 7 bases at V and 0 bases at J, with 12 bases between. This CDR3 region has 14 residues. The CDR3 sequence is CASTSHNLNTEAFF. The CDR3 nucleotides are TGTGCCAGCACCAGTCACAACCTGAACACTGAAGCTTTCTTT.

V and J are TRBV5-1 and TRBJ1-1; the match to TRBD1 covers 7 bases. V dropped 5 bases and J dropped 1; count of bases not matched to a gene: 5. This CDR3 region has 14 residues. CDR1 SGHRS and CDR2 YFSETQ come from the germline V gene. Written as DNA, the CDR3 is TGCGCCAGCAGAGAGAGGGGGCCGAACACTGAAGCTTTCTTT. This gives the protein CASRERGPNTEAFF. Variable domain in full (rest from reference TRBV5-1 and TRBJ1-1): KAGVTQTPRYLIKTRGQQVTLSCSPISGHRSVSWYQQTPGQGLQFLFEYFSETQRNKGNFPGRFSGRQFSNSRSEMNVSTLELGDSALYLCASRERGPNTEAFFGQGTRLTVV.

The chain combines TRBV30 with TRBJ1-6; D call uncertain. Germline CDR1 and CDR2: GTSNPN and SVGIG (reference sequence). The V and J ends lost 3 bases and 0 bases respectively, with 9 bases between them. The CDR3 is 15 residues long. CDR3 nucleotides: TGTGCCTGGAGACGGGGAGGCTCCTATAATTCACCCCTCCACTTT. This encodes CAWRRGGSYNSPLHF.

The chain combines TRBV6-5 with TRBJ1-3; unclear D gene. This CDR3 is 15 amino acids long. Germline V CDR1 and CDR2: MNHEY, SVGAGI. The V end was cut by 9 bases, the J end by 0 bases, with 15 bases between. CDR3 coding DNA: TGTGCCAGTCTGCGGAAAACGACCTCTGGAAACACCATATATTTT. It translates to CASLRKTTSGNTIYF.

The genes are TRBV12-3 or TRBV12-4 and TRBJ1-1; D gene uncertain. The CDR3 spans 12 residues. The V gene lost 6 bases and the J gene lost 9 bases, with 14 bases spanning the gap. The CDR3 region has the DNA TGTGCCAGCAGCCACGGTCCCTTTCAAGCTTTCTTT. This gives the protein CASSHGPFQAFF.

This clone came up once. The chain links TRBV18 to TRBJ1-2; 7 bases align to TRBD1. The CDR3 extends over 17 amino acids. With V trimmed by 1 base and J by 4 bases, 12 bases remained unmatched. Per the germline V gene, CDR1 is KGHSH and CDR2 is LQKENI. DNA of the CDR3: TGTGCCAGCTCACCACTTAAGGACAGGCTAGGGGCCTATGGCTACACCTTC. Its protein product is CASSPLKDRLGAYGYTF.

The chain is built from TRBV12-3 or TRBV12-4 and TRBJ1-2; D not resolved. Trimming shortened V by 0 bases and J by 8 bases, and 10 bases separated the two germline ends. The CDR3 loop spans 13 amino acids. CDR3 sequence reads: CASSLALPRGYTF. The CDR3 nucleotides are TGTGCCAGCAGTTTAGCGCTACCGAGAGGCTACACCTTC.

CDR3 protein: CASSPRQVGDEQYV. DNA for the CDR3: TGCGCCAGCAGCCCCAGACAGGTTGGCGACGAGCAGTACGTC. The chain recombines TRBV4-1 with TRBJ2-7; weak D call: TRBD1 (6 bases). CDR1 and CDR2 from the germline V gene are MGHRA and YSYEKL. This CDR3 region has 14 residues. Deletions cut 4 bases from V and 5 bases from J, with 15 bases between.